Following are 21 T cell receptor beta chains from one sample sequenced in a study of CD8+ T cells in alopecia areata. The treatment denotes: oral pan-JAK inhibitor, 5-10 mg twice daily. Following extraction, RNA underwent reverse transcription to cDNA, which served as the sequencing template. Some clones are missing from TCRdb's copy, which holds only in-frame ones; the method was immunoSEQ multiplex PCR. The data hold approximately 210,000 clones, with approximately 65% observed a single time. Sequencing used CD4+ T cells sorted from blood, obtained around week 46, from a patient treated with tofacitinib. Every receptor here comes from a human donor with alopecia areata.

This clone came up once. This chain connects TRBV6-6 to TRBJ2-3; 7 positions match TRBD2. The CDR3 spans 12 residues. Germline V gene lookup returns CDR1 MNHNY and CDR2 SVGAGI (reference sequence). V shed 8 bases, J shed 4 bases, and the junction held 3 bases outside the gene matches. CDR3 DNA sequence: TGTGCCAGCGCGGGGGAAGCAGATACGCAGTATTTT. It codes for CASAGEADTQYF.

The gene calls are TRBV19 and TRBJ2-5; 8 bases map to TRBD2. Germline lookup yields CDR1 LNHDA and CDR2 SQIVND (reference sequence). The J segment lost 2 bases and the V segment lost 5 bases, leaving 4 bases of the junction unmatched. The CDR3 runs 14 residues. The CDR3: CASSQSGGQETQYF. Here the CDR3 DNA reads TGTGCCAGTAGTCAGTCGGGGGGGCAAGAGACCCAGTACTTC.

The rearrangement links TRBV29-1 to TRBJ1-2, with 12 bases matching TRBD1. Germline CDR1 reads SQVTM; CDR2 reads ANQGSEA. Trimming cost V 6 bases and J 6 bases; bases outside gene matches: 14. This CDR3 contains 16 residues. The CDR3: CSVHVPGQGATDGYTF. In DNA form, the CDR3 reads TGCAGCGTCCACGTCCCGGGACAGGGGGCGACCGATGGCTACACCTTC.

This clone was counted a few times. The CDR3 DNA reads TGTGCCAGCACCGGGACTAGCGGGGGCACCGGGGAGCTGTTTTTT. The encoded protein is CASTGTSGGTGELFF. V and J are TRBV7-2 and TRBJ2-2; 14 bases align to TRBD2. The CDR3 has 15 amino acids. Germline V CDR1 and CDR2: SGHTA, FQGNSA. V lost 7 bases to trimming and J lost 4 bases; unmatched junction nucleotides: 2. Based on the CDR3 plus reference TRBV7-2 and TRBJ2-2, the full variable domain is GAGVSQSPSNKVTEKGKDVELRCDPISGHTALYWYRQSLGQGLEFLIYFQGNSAPDKSGLPSDRFSAERTGGSVSTLTIQRTQQEDSAVYLCASTGTSGGTGELFFGEGSRLTVL.

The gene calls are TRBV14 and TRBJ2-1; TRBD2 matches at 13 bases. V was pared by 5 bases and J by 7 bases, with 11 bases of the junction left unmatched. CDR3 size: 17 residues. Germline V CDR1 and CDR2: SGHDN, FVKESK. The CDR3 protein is CASSNTQGLAGRNEQFF. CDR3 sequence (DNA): TGTGCCAGCAGCAATACGCAGGGACTAGCGGGGAGGAATGAGCAGTTCTTC. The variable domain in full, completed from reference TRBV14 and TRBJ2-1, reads EAGVTQFPSHSVIEKGQTVTLRCDPISGHDNLYWYRRVMGKEIKFLLHFVKESKQDESGMPNNRFLAERTGGTYSTLKVQPAELEDSGVYFCASSNTQGLAGRNEQFFGPGTRLTVL.

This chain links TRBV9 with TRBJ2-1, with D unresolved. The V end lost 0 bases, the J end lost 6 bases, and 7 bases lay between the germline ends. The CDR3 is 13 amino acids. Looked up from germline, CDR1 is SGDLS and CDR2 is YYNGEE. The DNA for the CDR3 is TGTGCCAGCAGCGTAGACTTAAGCAATGAGCAGTTCTTC. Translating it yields CASSVDLSNEQFF.

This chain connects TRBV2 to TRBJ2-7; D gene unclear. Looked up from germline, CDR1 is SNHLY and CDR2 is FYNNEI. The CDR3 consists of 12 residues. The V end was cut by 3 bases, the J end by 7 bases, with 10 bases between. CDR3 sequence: CASSEQNGEQYF. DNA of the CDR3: TGTGCCAGCAGTGAGCAGAATGGTGAGCAGTACTTC.

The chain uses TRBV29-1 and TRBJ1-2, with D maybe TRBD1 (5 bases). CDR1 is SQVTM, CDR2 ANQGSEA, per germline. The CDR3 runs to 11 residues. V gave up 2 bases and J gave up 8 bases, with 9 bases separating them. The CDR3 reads CSVENGDGYTF. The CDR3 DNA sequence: TGCAGCGTTGAAAACGGGGACGGCTACACCTTC.

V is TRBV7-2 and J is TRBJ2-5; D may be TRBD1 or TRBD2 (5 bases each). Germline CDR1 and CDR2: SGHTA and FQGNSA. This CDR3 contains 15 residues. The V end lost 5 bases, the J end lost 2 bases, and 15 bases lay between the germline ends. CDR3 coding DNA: TGTGCCAGCAGCACTCGTACCGGGGCTCAAGAGACCCAGTACTTC. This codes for CASSTRTGAQETQYF.

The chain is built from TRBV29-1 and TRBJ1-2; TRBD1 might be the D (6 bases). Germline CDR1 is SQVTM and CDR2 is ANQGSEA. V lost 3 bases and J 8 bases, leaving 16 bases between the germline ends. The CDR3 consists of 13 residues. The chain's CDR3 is CSVDFDRTSGYTF. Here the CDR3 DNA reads TGCAGCGTTGATTTCGACAGGACAAGCGGCTACACCTTC. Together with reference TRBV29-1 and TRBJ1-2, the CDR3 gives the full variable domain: SAVISQKPSRDICQRGTSLTIQCQVDSQVTMMFWYRQQPGQSLTLIATANQGSEATYESGFVIDKFPISRPNLTFSTLTVSNMSPEDSSIYLCSVDFDRTSGYTFGSGTRLTVV.

CDR3 coding DNA: TGCGCCAGCAGCTTGGCCGGACAGAACTCCTACGAGCAGTACTTC. As protein: CASSLAGQNSYEQYF. The rearrangement uses TRBV5-1 and TRBJ2-7; D possibly corresponds to TRBD1 (6 bases). Germline values: CDR1 SGHRS, CDR2 YFSETQ. V was cut by 0 bases and J by 0 bases, with 10 bases left in between. The CDR3 consists of 15 residues.

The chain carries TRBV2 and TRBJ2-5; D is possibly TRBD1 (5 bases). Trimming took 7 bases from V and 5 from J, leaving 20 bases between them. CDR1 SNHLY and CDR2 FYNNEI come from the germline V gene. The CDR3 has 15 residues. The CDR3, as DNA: TGTGCCAGCACCGTGACAGTGGCGGTAGGGGAGACCCAGTACTTC. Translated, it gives CASTVTVAVGETQYF.

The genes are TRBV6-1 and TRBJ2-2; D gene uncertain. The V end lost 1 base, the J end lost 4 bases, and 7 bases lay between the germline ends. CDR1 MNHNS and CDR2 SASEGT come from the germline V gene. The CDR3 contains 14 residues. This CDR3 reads CASSEVWVTGELFF. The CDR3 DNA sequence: TGTGCCAGCAGTGAAGTTTGGGTCACCGGGGAGCTGTTTTTT.

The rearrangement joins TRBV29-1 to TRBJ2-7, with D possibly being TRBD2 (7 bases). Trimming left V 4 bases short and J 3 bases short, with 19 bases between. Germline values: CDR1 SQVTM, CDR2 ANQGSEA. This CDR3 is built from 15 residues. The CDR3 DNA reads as TGCAGCGTTGCAGGGAGGGGGACACCAATCTACGAGCAGTACTTC. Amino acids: CSVAGRGTPIYEQYF.

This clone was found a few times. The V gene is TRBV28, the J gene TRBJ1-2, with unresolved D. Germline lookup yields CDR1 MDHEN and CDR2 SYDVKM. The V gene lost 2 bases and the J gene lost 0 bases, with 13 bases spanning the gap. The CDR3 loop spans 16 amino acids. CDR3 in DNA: TGTGCCAGCAGTTTAGGTCGTTCAGGTTCTAACTATGGCTACACCTTC. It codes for CASSLGRSGSNYGYTF.

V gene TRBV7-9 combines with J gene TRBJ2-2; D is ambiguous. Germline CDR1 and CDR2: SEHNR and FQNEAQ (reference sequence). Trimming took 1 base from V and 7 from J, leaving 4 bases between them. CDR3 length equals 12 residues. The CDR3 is CASSLVGGELFF. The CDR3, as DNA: TGTGCCAGCAGCTTAGTCGGCGGGGAGCTGTTTTTT.

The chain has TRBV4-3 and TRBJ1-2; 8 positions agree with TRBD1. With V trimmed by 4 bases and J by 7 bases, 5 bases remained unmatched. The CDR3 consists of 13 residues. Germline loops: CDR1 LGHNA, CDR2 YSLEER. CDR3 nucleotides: TGCGCCAGCAGCCCGACAGGGGCGAGTGGCTACACCTTC. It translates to CASSPTGASGYTF.

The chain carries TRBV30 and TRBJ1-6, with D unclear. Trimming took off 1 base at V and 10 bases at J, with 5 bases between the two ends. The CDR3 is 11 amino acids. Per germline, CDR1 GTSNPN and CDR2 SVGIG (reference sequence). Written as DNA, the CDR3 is TGTGCCTGGAGTGCCGCGTCACCCCTCCACTTT. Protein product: CAWSAASPLHF.

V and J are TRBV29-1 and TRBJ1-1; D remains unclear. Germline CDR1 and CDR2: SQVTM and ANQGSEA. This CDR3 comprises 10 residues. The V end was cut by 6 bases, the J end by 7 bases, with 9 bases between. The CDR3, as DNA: TGCAGCGTGGGCCAGTTTGAAGCTTTCTTT. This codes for CSVGQFEAFF. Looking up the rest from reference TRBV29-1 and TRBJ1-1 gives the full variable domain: SAVISQKPSRDICQRGTSLTIQCQVDSQVTMMFWYRQQPGQSLTLIATANQGSEATYESGFVIDKFPISRPNLTFSTLTVSNMSPEDSSIYLCSVGQFEAFFGQGTRLTVV.

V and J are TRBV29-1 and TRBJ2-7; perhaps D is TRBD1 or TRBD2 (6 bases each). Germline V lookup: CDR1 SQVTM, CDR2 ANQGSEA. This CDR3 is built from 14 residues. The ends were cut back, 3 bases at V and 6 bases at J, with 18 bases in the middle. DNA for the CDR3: TGCAGCGTTGAGGGTGGGGGGCTAGGTGGCGAGCAGTACTTC. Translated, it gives CSVEGGGLGGEQYF.

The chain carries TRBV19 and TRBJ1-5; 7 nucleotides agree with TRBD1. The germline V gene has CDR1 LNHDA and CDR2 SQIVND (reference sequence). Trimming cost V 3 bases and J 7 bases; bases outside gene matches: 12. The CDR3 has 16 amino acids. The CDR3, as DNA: TGTGCCAGTAGTATGCGGAGGGGGCGAGTATGGCAGCCCCAGCATTTT. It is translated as CASSMRRGRVWQPQHF. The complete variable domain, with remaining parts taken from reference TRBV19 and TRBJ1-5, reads DGGITQSPKYLFRKEGQNVTLSCEQNLNHDAMYWYRQDPGQGLRLIYYSQIVNDFQKGDIAEGYSVSREKKESFPLTVTSAQKNPTAFYLCASSMRRGRVWQPQHFGDGTRLSIL.